The entry below gives a single T cell receptor (beta chain) sequence along with its context. V shed 6 bases and J 2 bases; nucleotides not matched to a gene: 8. CDR1 and CDR2 (germline): MDHEN, SYDVKM. The CDR3 loop spans 17 amino acids. The authors' processing: Researchers report that nucleated cell counts were estimated from reference gene primer amplification. The table came from immunoSEQ multiplex PCR; TCRdb's copy has only in-frame clones and leaves some out. The DNA was the basis for D and trimming; V, J and clone size are from that table. Of about 180,000 clones in the sample, around 87% were seen once. The sample belongs to a study of blood T cell repertoires in COVID-19. About the study: Whether acute or convalescent, the COVID-19 samples came from the United States, Italy and Spain. The cDNA or gDNA used as material had been derived from T cells, B-cell-depleted T cells, or PBMCs.

The Seattle patients, enrolled during active infection, were followed longitudinally. The clonotype was recovered from a woman in her 70s with COVID-19, enrolled during active disease. Sequences were obtained from peripheral blood. This chain joins TRBV28 and TRBJ1-4, with 11 bases identical to TRBD1. The CDR3 bases are TGTGCCAGCAGGGGGACAGGGGGTAGAGTGACTAATGAAAAACTGTTTTTT. It specifies CASRGTGGRVTNEKLFF.